The clone carrying this TCR beta chain has at least ten counts. Its target is not known. From around 0.4 ug of RNA, a library with molecular barcoded alpha/delta and beta/gamma adaptors was made. Via MiXCR, TCRdb re-called the reads, giving one row per CDR3 protein. The repertoire holds 5,500 to 6,000 distinct CDR3 sequences, with around 21% as singletons. The data belong to a study of read filtering for tumor transcriptome and immune sequencing. Study summary: TCR-mapped reads were about 3.5 to 10.27 million with IR-seq versus roughly 80 to 1,300 with RNA-seq. Study observations and caveats: Dropping single-read clonotypes raised IR-seq and RNA-seq shared-clonotype correlation.

This TCR was sampled from a donor over 35 with multiple myeloma. Sequenced material: a population of CD138-negative cells sorted from bone marrow.

The CDR3 nucleotides read TGTGCCAGCATCGGGTGGGGCTCTGGGGCCAACGTCCTGACTTTC. Translation: CASIGWGSGANVLTF. The chain combines TRBV2 with TRBJ2-6; D is ambiguous. Germline V gene sequence: CDR1 SNHLY, CDR2 FYNNEI. There are 15 residues in the CDR3. Trimming removed 7 bases from V and 0 bases from J, with 10 bases in between.